These 32 T cell receptor beta chains share one sample of origin, sequenced in a study of blood T cell repertoires in COVID-19. The repertoire was sequenced with immunoSEQ multiplex PCR; TCRdb's copy has only in-frame clones and lacks some. The table records roughly 260,000 clones, 70% to 85% of them present only once. The sequenced sample consisted of peripheral blood. The source is a woman older than 75 with active or convalescent COVID-19.

This clone occurred a few times. The chain recombines TRBV6-5 with TRBJ1-1, with a weak D call TRBD1 (6 bases). The V gene lost 8 bases and the J gene lost 4 bases, with 14 bases spanning the gap. Germline V gene data show CDR1 as MNHEY and CDR2 as SVGAGI. This CDR3 has 13 amino acids. The CDR3 reads CASVRGGVTEAFF. The CDR3 coding sequence is TGTGCCAGCGTGAGAGGGGGAGTCACTGAAGCTTTCTTT.

The J gene is TRBJ2-3, the V gene TRBV28; D perhaps matches TRBD2 (5 bases). The CDR3 contains 15 residues. V shed 3 bases and J shed 7 bases, with 17 bases lying between them. Germline V gene lookup returns CDR1 MDHEN and CDR2 SYDVKM. CDR3 nucleotides: TGTGCCAGCAGTTTGGCAGCGGACCCTAAACATACGCAGTATTTT. It specifies CASSLAADPKHTQYF.

This chain uses TRBV27 with TRBJ2-7, with 7 bases fitting TRBD1. This CDR3 is built from 16 residues. CDR1 and CDR2 (germline): MNHEY, SMNVEV (reference sequence). Losses at the gene ends were 2 bases for V and 4 bases for J; bases not matched to a gene: 11. CDR3 in amino acids: CASSLIFGTGAYEQYF. The CDR3 DNA reads as TGTGCCAGCAGTTTAATCTTCGGTACAGGGGCTTACGAGCAGTACTTC.

The genes are TRBV27 and TRBJ2-1; a possible D gene is TRBD1 (6 bases). The V end lost 5 bases, the J end lost 0 bases, and 14 bases lay between the germline ends. In germline, CDR1 is MNHEY, CDR2 SMNVEV (reference sequence). CDR3 length equals 16 residues. CDR3 sequence: CASSQDRSSSYNEQFF. For the CDR3, the DNA is TGTGCCAGCAGTCAAGACAGGTCGAGCTCCTACAATGAGCAGTTCTTC.

This chain uses TRBV29-1 with TRBJ2-7, with a weak D call TRBD2 (5 bases). The germline V and J ends were trimmed by 6 bases and 4 bases, with 19 bases remaining between them. The CDR3 sequence is 14 residues long. Germline CDR1 reads SQVTM; CDR2 reads ANQGSEA. CDR3 bases: TGCAGCGTGGCGGGCCAATGGGTTCCTTACGAGCAGTACTTC. Translating gives CSVAGQWVPYEQYF.

Written as DNA, the CDR3 is TGTGCCAGCTCACCACCGGGCCCCAATCAGCCCCAGCATTTT. Translation gives CASSPPGPNQPQHF. The chain is built from TRBV18 and TRBJ1-5; D gene ambiguous. There are 14 residues in the CDR3. V dropped 0 bases and J dropped 3 bases, with 6 bases sitting between them. The V gene's germline CDR1 is KGHSH and CDR2 LQKENI.

This clone was counted only a few times. The chain couples TRBV19 to TRBJ2-3, with a tentative D call TRBD2 (5 bases). The germline V gene encodes CDR1 LNHDA and CDR2 SQIVND (reference sequence). Trimming took off 3 bases at V and 6 bases at J, with 19 bases between the two ends. This CDR3 comprises 16 residues. This CDR3 is CASSIYGLARSDTQYF. CDR3 sequence (DNA): TGTGCCAGTAGTATTTACGGTCTAGCTCGTTCGGATACGCAGTATTTT.

This clone was found a few times. The genes are TRBV28 and TRBJ1-1; tentative D call: TRBD1 (6 bases). Germline lookup yields CDR1 MDHEN and CDR2 SYDVKM. The CDR3 totals 14 residues. The V and J ends lost 8 bases and 2 bases respectively, with 15 bases between them. CDR3 amino acids: CASGSAGTNTEAFF. The CDR3 DNA follows: TGTGCCAGCGGTTCGGCAGGGACAAACACTGAAGCTTTCTTT. Full variable domain (outside the CDR3, taken from reference TRBV28 and TRBJ1-1): DVKVTQSSRYLVKRTGEKVFLECVQDMDHENMFWYRQDPGLGLRLIYFSYDVKMKEKGDIPEGYSVSREKKERFSLILESASTNQTSMYLCASGSAGTNTEAFFGQGTRLTVV.

The genes are TRBV28 and TRBJ1-6, with a tentative D call TRBD1 (6 bases). Trimming took 7 bases from V and 7 from J, leaving 11 bases between them. Germline V gene sequence: CDR1 MDHEN, CDR2 SYDVKM. The CDR3 is made up of 13 amino acids. DNA for the CDR3: TGTGCCAGCACGGACAGATTAAATTCACCCCTCCACTTT. Translation gives CASTDRLNSPLHF. Filled out from reference TRBV28 and TRBJ1-6, the complete variable domain reads DVKVTQSSRYLVKRTGEKVFLECVQDMDHENMFWYRQDPGLGLRLIYFSYDVKMKEKGDIPEGYSVSREKKERFSLILESASTNQTSMYLCASTDRLNSPLHFGNGTRLTVT.

The J gene is TRBJ2-3, the V gene TRBV10-1, with D tentatively TRBD2 (6 bases). Per the germline V gene, CDR1 is WNHNN and CDR2 is SYGVQD (reference sequence). The CDR3 has 13 residues. V was cut by 6 bases and J by 2 bases, with 9 bases left in between. The CDR3 reads CASRASATDTQYF. The CDR3 DNA is TGCGCCAGCAGGGCTAGCGCCACAGATACGCAGTATTTT.

The V call is TRBV27, the J call TRBJ2-3, with TRBD2 matching over 13 bases. Trimming at V came to 8 bases and at J to 6 bases, leaving 5 bases not matched to a gene. The CDR3 is 14 residues long. CDR1 and CDR2 from the germline V gene are MNHEY and SMNVEV (reference sequence). The CDR3: CASRTSGRTDTQYF. The DNA of the CDR3 is TGTGCCAGCCGGACTAGCGGGAGAACCGATACGCAGTATTTT.

The V call is TRBV5-6, the J call TRBJ2-5, with 8 positions matching TRBD1. Germline CDR1 SGHDT, CDR2 YYEEEE. V trimming: 5 bases; J trimming: 5 bases; junction bases outside the gene matches: 8. This CDR3 comprises 14 residues. The CDR3 DNA reads as TGTGCCAGCAGTTTGACAGGGGCGGGGGAGACCCAGTACTTC. It specifies CASSLTGAGETQYF.

V usage is TRBV19 and J usage is TRBJ2-5, with TRBD2 matching over 7 bases. Germline V gives CDR1 LNHDA, CDR2 SQIVND (reference sequence). The CDR3 runs to 13 residues. Trimming at V came to 3 bases and at J to 3 bases, leaving 1 base not matched to a gene. The CDR3 DNA reads TGTGCCAGTAGTATTCGGGGGGAAGAGACCCAGTACTTC. Protein: CASSIRGEETQYF.

The V call is TRBV19, the J call TRBJ2-1, with D perhaps TRBD1 (5 bases). Germline CDR1 is LNHDA and CDR2 is SQIVND (reference sequence). The CDR3 is 16 amino acids. V lost 6 bases and J lost 0, with 15 bases in between. The CDR3 loop reads CASSPGQKSSYNEQFF. The DNA for the CDR3 is TGTGCCAGTAGCCCCGGACAAAAGAGCTCCTACAATGAGCAGTTCTTC. The full variable domain, completed using reference TRBV19 and TRBJ2-1, is DGGITQSPKYLFRKEGQNVTLSCEQNLNHDAMYWYRQDPGQGLRLIYYSQIVNDFQKGDIAEGYSVSREKKESFPLTVTSAQKNPTAFYLCASSPGQKSSYNEQFFGPGTRLTVL.

This chain connects TRBV6-5 to TRBJ2-3; 9 nucleotides align to TRBD1. Germline V gene data show CDR1 as MNHEY and CDR2 as SVGAGI. V lost 6 bases to trimming and J lost 5 bases; unmatched junction nucleotides: 6. This CDR3 has 14 amino acids. CDR3: CASSVQGAVDTQYF. The DNA of the CDR3 is TGTGCCAGCAGCGTACAGGGGGCCGTAGATACGCAGTATTTT.

This clone was found a few times. The rearrangement joins TRBV18 to TRBJ1-5; no reliable D call. CDR1 and CDR2 (germline): KGHSH, LQKENI. Trimming shortened V by 3 bases and J by 3 bases, and 12 bases separated the two germline ends. This CDR3 comprises 15 residues. CDR3 sequence: CASSPIRQDNQPQHF. CDR3 sequence (DNA): TGTGCCAGCTCACCTATAAGGCAGGACAATCAGCCCCAGCATTTT.

V is TRBV4-1 and J is TRBJ2-5; TRBD1 might be the D (5 bases). CDR1 is MGHRA, CDR2 YSYEKL, per germline. The CDR3 contains 14 residues. Trimming took 0 bases from V and 7 from J, leaving 12 bases between them. The CDR3 DNA reads TGCGCCAGCAGCCAAGATCAACATCAGGGGACCCAGTACTTC. Translating it yields CASSQDQHQGTQYF.

The rearrangement links TRBV18 to TRBJ2-1, with 10 bases identical to TRBD1. V was pared by 4 bases and J by 4 bases, with 13 bases of the junction left unmatched. This CDR3 has 18 amino acids. Germline V gene sequence: CDR1 KGHSH, CDR2 LQKENI. The CDR3 sequence is CASSRNFLGQGLYNEQFF. CDR3 sequence (DNA): TGTGCCAGCTCACGAAACTTTTTGGGACAGGGGCTATACAATGAGCAGTTCTTC. The whole variable domain, remainder taken from reference TRBV18 and TRBJ2-1, is NAGVMQNPRHLVRRRGQEARLRCSPMKGHSHVYWYRQLPEEGLKFMVYLQKENIIDESGMPKERFSAEFPKEGPSILRIQQVVRGDSAAYFCASSRNFLGQGLYNEQFFGPGTRLTVL.

This clone was counted only a few times. The chain has TRBV25-1 and TRBJ1-2, with D perhaps TRBD1 (5 bases). The V end was cut by 6 bases, the J end by 1 base, with 12 bases between. This CDR3 comprises 14 residues. Germline V CDR1 and CDR2: MGHDK, SYGVNS. DNA of the CDR3: TGTGCCAGCAGCTGGGGCCTTTTTAACTATGGCTACACCTTC. Its translation: CASSWGLFNYGYTF.

This chain's CDR3 is CASSQDGIAGRTGELFF. CDR3 in DNA: TGTGCCAGCAGCCAAGATGGGATAGCGGGGCGTACCGGGGAGCTGTTTTTT. J is TRBJ2-2 and V is TRBV3-1 (or the pseudogene TRBV3-2), with 8 positions matching TRBD2. V gave up 0 bases and J gave up 5 bases; unmatched junction bases: 8. Germline values: CDR1 LGHDT, CDR2 YNNKEL (reference sequence). This CDR3 is built from 17 residues.

This clone was counted only a few times. The CDR3 loop is CASSTHGQGRGYTF. The CDR3 region has the DNA TGTGCCAGCAGTACGCACGGACAGGGGCGAGGCTACACCTTC. The chain carries TRBV28 and TRBJ1-2; TRBD1 matches 9 bases. V lost 5 bases to trimming and J lost 8 bases; unmatched junction nucleotides: 9. CDR1 is MDHEN, CDR2 SYDVKM, per germline. The CDR3 sequence is 14 residues long.

V gene TRBV18 combines with J gene TRBJ1-3; D ambiguous. The CDR3 length is 16 residues. The V gene lost 1 base and the J gene lost 4 bases, with 14 bases spanning the gap. Germline CDR1 and CDR2: KGHSH and LQKENI. CDR3 in DNA: TGTGCCAGCTCACCACTGGTTGTCTACCGCGGAAACACCATATATTTT. Amino acids: CASSPLVVYRGNTIYF.

The V call is TRBV15, the J call TRBJ1-3; a weak D match, TRBD1 (5 bases). V was shortened by 0 bases and J by 4 bases, with 13 bases between the two germline ends. Germline V gene data show CDR1 as LNHNV and CDR2 as YYDKDF (reference sequence). CDR3 size: 16 residues. The CDR3 is CATSRERPTVGNTIYF. CDR3 DNA: TGTGCCACCAGCAGAGAGAGACCGACAGTGGGAAACACCATATATTTT.

This chain links TRBV5-5 with TRBJ1-2, with TRBD1 matching 9 bases. Looked up from germline, CDR1 is SGHKS and CDR2 is YYEKEE (reference sequence). CDR3 size: 13 residues. V shed 3 bases, J shed 8 bases, and the junction held 5 bases outside the gene matches. The CDR3 reads CASSSQGADGYTF. Written as DNA, the CDR3 is TGTGCCAGCAGCTCACAGGGGGCGGACGGCTACACCTTC.

As to this clone: A read error may produce the germline difference seen at one junction end. The identical CDR3 is also encoded by other nucleotide sequences in the sample. The CDR3 loop is CASSSGLAGTDTQYF. The DNA of the CDR3 is TGTGCTAGCAGCTCGGGACTAGCGGGCACAGATACGCAGTATTTT. The chain recombines TRBV7-7 with TRBJ2-3; TRBD2 aligns across 11 bases. The germline V gene encodes CDR1 SSHAT and CDR2 FNYEAQ (reference sequence). CDR3 size: 15 residues.

The rearrangement links TRBV5-1 to TRBJ2-2, with D possibly TRBD1 on 6 matching bases. The germline V and J ends were trimmed by 4 bases and 6 bases, with 10 bases remaining between them. The CDR3 length is 13 residues. Per the germline V gene, CDR1 is SGHRS and CDR2 is YFSETQ. The DNA of the CDR3 is TGCGCCAGCAGCACCACAGGGCCCGGGGAGCTGTTTTTT. Its translation: CASSTTGPGELFF.

This clone was found a few times. The genes are TRBV14 and TRBJ2-7; D is ambiguous. Germline assignment: CDR1 SGHDN and CDR2 FVKESK. V lost 0 bases and J 4 bases, leaving 13 bases between the germline ends. CDR3 size: 15 residues. Written as DNA, the CDR3 is TGTGCCAGCAGCCAAGACATATTGAGCCGATACGAGCAGTACTTC. This encodes CASSQDILSRYEQYF.

The chain uses TRBV11-2 and TRBJ2-2, with 11 nucleotides matching TRBD2. V shed 5 bases, J shed 6 bases, and the junction held 11 bases outside the gene matches. Germline V gene sequence: CDR1 SGHAT, CDR2 FQNNGV. This CDR3 contains 17 residues. The chain's CDR3 is CASSQGGSGRAAGELFF. CDR3 nucleotides: TGTGCCAGCAGCCAAGGTGGTAGCGGGAGGGCCGCCGGGGAGCTGTTTTTT.

The J gene is TRBJ2-5, the V gene TRBV10-3; the match to TRBD1 covers 9 bases. This CDR3 is 15 amino acids long. Germline CDR1 is ENHRY and CDR2 is SYGVKD. After removal of 11 bases from V and 1 base from J, the junction contained 11 bases not matched to a gene. DNA for the CDR3: TGTGCCTCCCGGGCGGGACAGGGTATCCAAGAGACCCAGTACTTC. Translating it yields CASRAGQGIQETQYF.

The chain uses TRBV5-1 and TRBJ1-4, with TRBD1 matching over 7 bases. V shed 3 bases and J 8 bases; nucleotides not matched to a gene: 7. The CDR3 loop spans 14 amino acids. The germline V gene has CDR1 SGHRS and CDR2 YFSETQ. CDR3 nucleotides: TGCGCCAGCAGCTCCTACAGGGGTGGGGAAAAACTGTTTTTT. Translating gives CASSSYRGGEKLFF.

The rearrangement uses TRBV19 and TRBJ1-1; tentatively, D is TRBD1 (6 bases). V lost 1 base, J lost 8 bases, and 11 bases lay in between. The CDR3 length is 13 residues. Germline assignment: CDR1 LNHDA and CDR2 SQIVND (reference sequence). In nucleotides, the CDR3 is TGTGCCAGTAGTATAGTTGCAGGGGAGGAAGCTTTCTTT. This sequence encodes CASSIVAGEEAFF. Using reference TRBV19 and TRBJ1-1 for the parts outside the CDR3, the full variable domain is DGGITQSPKYLFRKEGQNVTLSCEQNLNHDAMYWYRQDPGQGLRLIYYSQIVNDFQKGDIAEGYSVSREKKESFPLTVTSAQKNPTAFYLCASSIVAGEEAFFGQGTRLTVV.

Comments on this clone: At one boundary the junction diverges from the germline segment, which might be a read error. This rearrangement joins TRBV19 to TRBJ1-1, with 8 bases lining up with TRBD1. CDR3 length: 14 amino acids. Germline V CDR1 and CDR2: LNHDA, SQIVND (reference sequence). CDR3 sequence reads: CASKDRGRGELRAF. DNA for the CDR3: TGTGCCAGTAAAGACAGGGGCCGGGGAGAGTTGCGTGCCTTT.